In its sample, the clone carrying this TCR beta chain was seen many times. The antigen is undetermined. This record belongs to a study of T-cell memory formation after mild COVID-19. Barcoded TCR alpha and TCR beta cDNA libraries with UMIs came from 5'RACE using constant-segment primers. MiXCR, applied by TCRdb to the 5' RACE reads, yields one record per CDR3 protein. The data show 300,000 to 350,000 distinct CDR3 sequences, 15% to 20% seen once. This CDR3 is 15 amino acids long. Germline CDR1 SGHTA, CDR2 FQGNSA. Trimming took 2 bases from V and 7 from J, leaving 14 bases between them. Study conclusions and caveats: Proof of SARS-CoV-2 specificity was absent for the second-wave clones that crested on day 37. CD4+ contracting clones were mainly CM and EM; CD8+ ones, EMRA.

Source material: PBMCs or a T cell subset sorted from them (not recorded which). The receptor's source is a man between 18 and 29 years old who had mild COVID-19 (a few samples of this study predate the infection). Cell type and time point are not known. This chain uses TRBV7-2 with TRBJ1-4; a weak D match, TRBD1 (5 bases). Written as DNA, the CDR3 is TGTGCCAGCAGCTTAATGTTGCGGGGGGGTGAAAAACTGTTTTTT. It yields the protein CASSLMLRGGEKLFF.